This T cell receptor (beta chain) appears in the sequencing data of a study of blood T cell repertoires in COVID-19. Study information: Italy, Spain and the United States were the sources of the convalescent and acute COVID-19 samples. T cells, B-cell-depleted T cells, or PBMCs supplied cDNA or gDNA.

V was trimmed by 5 bases and J by 9 bases, leaving 13 bases between them. CDR1 is SQVTM and CDR2 is ANQGSEA in the germline V gene. The CDR3 runs to 12 residues. Original processing notes: By means of reference gene primer amplification, nucleated cell counts were estimated. Sequencing used immunoSEQ multiplex PCR; TCRdb keeps in-frame clones, though not all of them. Clone size and the V and J calls come from that table; the DNA yielded D and trimming. Of about 180,000 clones listed, about 82% are singletons. Two negative PCRs, clearance, or symptom resolution had been documented for recovered Cohort 3 donors.

The V gene is TRBV29-1, the J gene TRBJ2-2; D may be TRBD1 (6 bases). Sequencing input: PBMCs or T cells enriched from blood (not recorded which). The sequence came from a woman in her twenties or thirties who had recovered from COVID-19. The CDR3 bases are TGCAGCGTTTTCGGGACATCCCGGGAGCTGTTTTTT. It translates to CSVFGTSRELFF.